Presented here are 21 T cell receptor beta chains from one specimen sequenced in a study of blood T cells in healthy people across ages. Using a J-beta primer mix together with a sample-barcoded 5' primer, a second PCR was run for roughly 6 to 12 cycles. TCRdb analysed the 5' RACE reads with MiXCR anew, one entry per CDR3 protein. Of 600,000 or so distinct CDR3 sequences detected, roughly 31% appear once; the ten largest clones hold around 14%. The sequenced material came from blood. These receptor sequences come from a woman over 75 in good health.

This clonotype was seen repeatedly, ten times or more. The chain has TRBV10-3 and TRBJ1-1; 9 bases line up with TRBD1. The V segment lost 10 bases and the J segment 1 base; nucleotides outside the gene matches: 10. The CDR3 extends over 15 amino acids. Germline V gene lookup returns CDR1 ENHRY and CDR2 SYGVKD. CDR3 in DNA: TGTGCCACCGGGGGACAGGGAGGAACGAACACTGAAGCTTTCTTT. Amino acids: CATGGQGGTNTEAFF.

This clonotype has ten or more counts. The V gene is TRBV2, the J gene TRBJ2-1; TRBD2 is a possible D gene (5 bases). V lost 5 bases, J lost 7 bases, and 12 bases lay in between. The CDR3 loop spans 13 amino acids. The germline CDR1 and CDR2 sequences are SNHLY and FYNNEI. The CDR3 here is CASSSSRGNEQFF. In DNA, the CDR3 is TGTGCCAGCAGTTCGTCTAGAGGGAATGAGCAGTTCTTC.

About this clonotype: The junction and the germline gene differ at one end; a read error may be behind it. This CDR3 reads CASSSLALAGVTGGLFF. For the CDR3, the DNA is TGCGCCAGCAGCTCCCTGGCACTAGCGGGGGTCACCGGGGGGCTGTTTTTT. The chain has TRBV4-1 and TRBJ2-2, with 11 positions matching TRBD2. Germline-derived CDR1 and CDR2 are MGHRA and YSYEKL. The CDR3 loop spans 17 amino acids.

This clonotype appeared a few times. V is TRBV5-1 and J is TRBJ2-2; 7 bases agree with TRBD2. Looked up from germline, CDR1 is SGHRS and CDR2 is YFSETQ. The ends lost 3 bases at V and 3 bases at J; junction bases unmatched: 8. The CDR3 extends over 16 amino acids. CDR3 in DNA: TGCGCCAGCAGCTGGGCCGGGACTATTGACACCGGGGAGCTGTTTTTT. This sequence encodes CASSWAGTIDTGELFF.

Comments on this clonotype: Given a much more abundant clone one base away, this may be a read error. The gene calls are TRBV24-1 and TRBJ2-3; a possible D gene is TRBD1 (6 bases). The CDR3 consists of 15 residues. CDR1 is KGHDR and CDR2 is SFDVKD in the germline V gene. V was cut by 1 base and J by 7 bases, with 14 bases left in between. DNA of the CDR3: TGTGCCACCAGTGATTTACCTCGTGGGGGCAATACGCAGTATTTT. This codes for CATSDLPRGGNTQYF.

This clonotype was seen many times. The V call is TRBV4-2, the J call TRBJ2-7; a weak D match, TRBD1 (5 bases). Germline values: CDR1 LGHNA, CDR2 YNFKEQ. The CDR3 runs 14 residues. V gave up 0 bases and J gave up 6 bases, with 12 bases separating them. The CDR3 nucleotides are TGTGCCAGCAGCCAAGAAACAGGAATGGGCGAGCAGTACTTC. Its translation: CASSQETGMGEQYF.

This clonotype came up many times. The chain uses TRBV6-6 and TRBJ2-7; TRBD2 aligns across 7 bases. Trimming cost V 4 bases and J 3 bases; bases outside gene matches: 0. Germline CDR1 is MNHNY and CDR2 is SVGAGI (reference sequence). This CDR3 comprises 12 residues. The chain's CDR3 is CASSWEGYEQYF. The CDR3 DNA is TGTGCCAGCAGTTGGGAGGGCTACGAGCAGTACTTC.

Remarks on this clonotype: This sequence may be a read error, since a much larger clone differs from it by one base. V usage is TRBV9 and J usage is TRBJ2-5; unclear D gene. This CDR3 is 13 amino acids long. V was clipped by 0 bases and J by 7 bases, with 10 bases between them. Germline CDR1 is SGDLS and CDR2 is YYNGEE. The CDR3 spells CASSVVGLGTQYF. As DNA, the CDR3 is TGTGCCAGCAGCGTAGTTGGCCTAGGGACCCAGTACTTC.

This clonotype occurred a few times. The chain uses TRBV29-1 and TRBJ1-2; D is uncertain. CDR1 and CDR2 from the germline V gene are SQVTM and ANQGSEA. V lost 3 bases, J lost 0 bases, and 5 bases lay in between. The CDR3 runs 12 residues. The DNA of the CDR3 is TGCAGCGTTGAGGAGACTAACTATGGCTACACCTTC. Translating gives CSVEETNYGYTF.

This clonotype was seen ten or more times. V is TRBV28 and J is TRBJ2-3; no reliable D call. Trimming took off 2 bases at V and 7 bases at J, with 7 bases between the two ends. The CDR3 has 12 amino acids. CDR1 is MDHEN and CDR2 is SYDVKM in the germline V gene. In nucleotides, the CDR3 is TGTGCCAGCAGTTTACCCCCGAATACGCAGTATTTT. This encodes CASSLPPNTQYF.

The genes are TRBV24-1 and TRBJ1-2, with TRBD1 matching over 8 bases. V was pared by 9 bases and J by 4 bases, with 6 bases of the junction left unmatched. This CDR3 comprises 13 residues. Germline CDR1 is KGHDR and CDR2 is SFDVKD. The CDR3 DNA reads TGTGCCACCGCGGGACAGGTCGGCTATGGCTACACCTTC. It specifies CATAGQVGYGYTF.

The table lists this clonotype with many counts. The rearrangement joins TRBV5-1 to TRBJ1-2; D not resolved. The CDR3 consists of 12 residues. V was clipped by 4 bases and J by 8 bases, with 12 bases between them. Per the germline V gene, CDR1 is SGHRS and CDR2 is YFSETQ. CDR3 sequence (DNA): TGCGCCAGCAGCCCGACTTCTTGGGGCTACACCTTC. Translating gives CASSPTSWGYTF.

This clonotype was seen more than once but under ten times. A read error may explain this, as a much larger clone is one base away. The chain uses TRBV4-3 and TRBJ1-2; D unclear. The CDR3 loop spans 14 amino acids. Looked up from germline, CDR1 is LGHNA and CDR2 is YSLEER. CDR3 sequence (DNA): TGCACCAGCAGCCAAGTCGCCGGATCTCGTGGCTACACCTTC. Amino acids: CTSSQVAGSRGYTF.

The chain joins TRBV5-1 to TRBJ2-3, with 9 bases fitting TRBD2. Germline loops: CDR1 SGHRS, CDR2 YFSETQ. This CDR3 contains 16 residues. J lost 0 bases, V lost 3 bases, and 5 bases had no gene match. The CDR3 loop reads CASSSASGTSTDTQYF. The DNA for the CDR3 is TGCGCCAGCAGCTCAGCTAGCGGGACTAGCACAGATACGCAGTATTTT.

As to this clonotype: A much larger clone lies one base from this, so it may be a read error. This rearrangement joins TRBV14 to TRBJ1-2, with D possibly being TRBD1 (6 bases). Germline assignment: CDR1 SGHDN and CDR2 FVKESK. This CDR3 has 15 amino acids. CDR3: CASSRGQNSNYGNTF. The CDR3 coding sequence is TGTGCCAGCAGCCGCGGACAGAACTCTAACTATGGCAACACCTTC.

About this clonotype itself: A read error may be the cause here, since a much bigger clone is one base away. The chain has TRBV5-5 and TRBJ2-4, with D perhaps assigned TRBD1 or TRBD2 (6 bases each). CDR3 length: 14 amino acids. Looked up from germline, CDR1 is SGHKS and CDR2 is YYEKEE (reference sequence). V gave up 5 bases and J gave up 13 bases, with 22 bases separating them. The CDR3 loop is CASRSRQVDYGQYF. The DNA for the CDR3 is TGTGCCAGCAGGTCCCGACAGGTGGACTACGGGCAGTACTTC. Full variable domain (remainder filled in from reference TRBV5-5 and TRBJ2-4): DAGVTQSPTHLIKTRGQQVTLRCSPISGHKSVSWYQQVLGQGPQFIFQYYEKEERGRGNFPDRFSARQFPNYSSELNVNALLLGDSALYLCASRSRQVDYGQYFGAGTRLSVL.

This clonotype was counted a few times. A much larger clone lies one base from this, so it may be a read error. The rearrangement uses TRBV7-3 and TRBJ2-3, with 11 bases aligning to TRBD2. The CDR3 runs 14 residues. The germline V gene has CDR1 SGHTA and CDR2 FQGTGA. J was trimmed by 5 bases and V by 3 bases; bases with no gene match: 1. CDR3 coding DNA: TGTGCCAGCAGCTTCCTAGCGGGGGGAGATACGCAGTATTTT. Residues: CASSFLAGGDTQYF.

V and J are TRBV5-1 and TRBJ2-5; the match to TRBD2 covers 11 bases. This CDR3 has 15 residues. V shed 3 bases, J shed 3 bases, and the junction held 4 bases outside the gene matches. CDR1 is SGHRS, CDR2 YFSETQ, per germline. The CDR3 DNA is TGCGCCAGCAGCTCGGGACTAGCGGAGGAAGAGACCCAGTACTTC. This gives the protein CASSSGLAEEETQYF.

Notes on this clonotype: It may be a read error: a sequence one base away is much more abundant. The V call is TRBV20-1, the J call TRBJ2-1; the D call may be TRBD1 or TRBD2 (7 bases each). This CDR3 spans 13 amino acids. Germline CDR1 and CDR2: DFQATT and SNEGSKA (reference sequence). The CDR3: CNAGGGQHNEQFF. CDR3 DNA sequence: TGCAATGCTGGGGGGGGACAGCACAATGAGCAGTTCTTC.

This clonotype was picked up many times. This chain uses TRBV5-6 with TRBJ2-1; weak D call: TRBD2 (6 bases). Looked up from germline, CDR1 is SGHDT and CDR2 is YYEEEE. The ends were cut back, 0 bases at V and 0 bases at J, with 13 bases in the middle. CDR3 length: 17 residues. Here the CDR3 reads CASSLEEAGSSYNEQFF. For the CDR3, the DNA is TGTGCCAGCAGCTTGGAGGAGGCGGGGAGCTCCTACAATGAGCAGTTCTTC. Together with reference TRBV5-6 and TRBJ2-1, the CDR3 gives the full variable domain: DAGVTQSPTHLIKTRGQQVTLRCSPKSGHDTVSWYQQALGQGPQFIFQYYEEEERQRGNFPDRFSGHQFPNYSSELNVNALLLGDSALYLCASSLEEAGSSYNEQFFGPGTRLTVL.

This clonotype was found many times. The CDR3 loop is CASREQGGGYEQYF. CDR3 sequence (DNA): TGTGCCAGCAGAGAGCAGGGTGGGGGCTACGAGCAGTACTTC. The chain recombines TRBV28 with TRBJ2-7; tentatively, D is TRBD1 or TRBD2 (5 bases each). CDR1 and CDR2 from the germline V gene are MDHEN and SYDVKM. This CDR3 has 14 amino acids. V was trimmed by 6 bases and J by 3 bases, leaving 15 bases between them.